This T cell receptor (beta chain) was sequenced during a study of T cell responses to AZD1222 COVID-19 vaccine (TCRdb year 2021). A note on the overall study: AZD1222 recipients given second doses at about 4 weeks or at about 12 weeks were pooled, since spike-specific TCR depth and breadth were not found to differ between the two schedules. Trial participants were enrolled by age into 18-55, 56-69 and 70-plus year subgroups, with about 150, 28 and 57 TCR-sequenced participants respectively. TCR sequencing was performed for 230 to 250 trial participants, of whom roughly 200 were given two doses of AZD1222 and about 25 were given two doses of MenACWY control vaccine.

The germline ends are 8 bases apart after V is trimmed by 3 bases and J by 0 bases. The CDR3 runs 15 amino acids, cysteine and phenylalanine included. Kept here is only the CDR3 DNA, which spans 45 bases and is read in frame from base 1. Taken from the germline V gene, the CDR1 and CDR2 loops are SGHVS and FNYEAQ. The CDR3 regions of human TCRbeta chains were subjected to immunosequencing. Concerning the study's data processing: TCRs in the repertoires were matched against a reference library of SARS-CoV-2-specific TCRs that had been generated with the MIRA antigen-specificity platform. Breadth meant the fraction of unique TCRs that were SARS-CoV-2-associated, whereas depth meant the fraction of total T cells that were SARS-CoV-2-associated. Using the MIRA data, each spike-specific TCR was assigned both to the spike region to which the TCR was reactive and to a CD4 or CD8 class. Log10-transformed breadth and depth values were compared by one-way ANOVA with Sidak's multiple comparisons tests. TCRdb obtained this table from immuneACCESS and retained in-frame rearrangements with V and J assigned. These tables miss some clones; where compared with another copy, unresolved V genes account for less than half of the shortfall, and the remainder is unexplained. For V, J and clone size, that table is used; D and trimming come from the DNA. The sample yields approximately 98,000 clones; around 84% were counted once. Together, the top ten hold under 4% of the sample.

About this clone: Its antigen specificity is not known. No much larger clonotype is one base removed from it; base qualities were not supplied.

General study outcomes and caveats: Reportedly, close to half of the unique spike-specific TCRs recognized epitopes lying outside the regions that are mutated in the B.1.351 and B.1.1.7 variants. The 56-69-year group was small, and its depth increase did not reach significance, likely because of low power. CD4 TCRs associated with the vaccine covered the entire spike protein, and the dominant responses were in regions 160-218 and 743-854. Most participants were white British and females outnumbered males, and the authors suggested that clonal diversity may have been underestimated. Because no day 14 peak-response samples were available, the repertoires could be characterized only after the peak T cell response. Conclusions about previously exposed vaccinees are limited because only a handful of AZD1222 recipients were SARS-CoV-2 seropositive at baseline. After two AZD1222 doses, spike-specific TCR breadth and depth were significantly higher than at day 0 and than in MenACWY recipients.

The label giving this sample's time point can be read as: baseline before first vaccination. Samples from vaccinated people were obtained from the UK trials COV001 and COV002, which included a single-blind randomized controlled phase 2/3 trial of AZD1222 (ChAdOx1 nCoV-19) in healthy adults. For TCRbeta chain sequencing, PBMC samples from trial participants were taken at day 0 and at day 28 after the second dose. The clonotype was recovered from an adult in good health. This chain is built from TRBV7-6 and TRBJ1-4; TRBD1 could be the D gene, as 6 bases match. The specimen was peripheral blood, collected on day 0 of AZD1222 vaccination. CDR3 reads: CASSFRQATNEKLFF. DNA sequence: TGTGCCAGCAGCTTCCGACAGGCAACTAATGAAAAACTGTTTTTT.